The 21 T cell receptor beta chains reported below all come from one sample, sequenced in a study of blood T cell repertoires in COVID-19. Produced via immunoSEQ multiplex PCR; TCRdb's table is partial and in-frame only. The sample has hundreds of thousands of clones, about 90% seen once. The sequenced sample consisted of peripheral blood. The source is a woman aged 25 to 39 with COVID-19, enrolled during active disease.

The chain links TRBV27 to TRBJ1-2; D might be TRBD1 (6 bases). CDR3 length: 14 residues. With 6 bases removed from V and 4 bases from J, the gap between germline ends came to 15 bases. Germline loops: CDR1 MNHEY, CDR2 SMNVEV (reference sequence). DNA for the CDR3: TGTGCCAGCAGGCCGGGGGGGGCCCTCTATGGCTACACCTTC. Translating gives CASRPGGALYGYTF.

This clone was picked up a small number of times. This sequence joins TRBV18 and TRBJ1-1; no firm D call. Looked up from germline, CDR1 is KGHSH and CDR2 is LQKENI. Trimming shortened V by 3 bases and J by 6 bases, and 11 bases separated the two germline ends. CDR3 length: 13 amino acids. CDR3 nucleotide sequence: TGTGCCAGCTCACCGTCCGGTCGGGCTGAAGCTTTCTTT. This codes for CASSPSGRAEAFF.

This rearrangement joins TRBV20-1 to TRBJ2-7; possible D gene TRBD2, 5 bases. The CDR3 spans 11 residues. The V end was cut by 5 bases, the J end by 5 bases, with 10 bases between. Germline CDR1 DFQATT, CDR2 SNEGSKA (reference sequence). In DNA form, the CDR3 reads TGCAGTGCTTGGACTGGGAACGAGCAGTACTTC. Protein sequence: CSAWTGNEQYF.

This clone was counted once. V is TRBV5-4 and J is TRBJ1-2; 9 bases match TRBD1. V lost 6 bases, J lost 0 bases, and 12 bases stayed unmatched. There are 17 residues in the CDR3. Germline lookup yields CDR1 SGHNT and CDR2 YYREEE (reference sequence). The CDR3: CASILSPQGAANYGYTF. CDR3 nucleotides: TGTGCCAGCATCCTTAGCCCACAGGGGGCAGCTAACTATGGCTACACCTTC. Variable domain in full (rest from reference TRBV5-4 and TRBJ1-2): ETGVTQSPTHLIKTRGQQVTLRCSSQSGHNTVSWYQQALGQGPQFIFQYYREEENGRGNFPPRFSGLQFPNYSSELNVNALELDDSALYLCASILSPQGAANYGYTFGSGTRLTVV.

J is TRBJ1-2 and V is TRBV6-2 or TRBV6-3, with D possibly matching TRBD1 (6 bases). Looked up from germline, CDR1 is MNHEY and CDR2 is SVGEGT. The V end lost 6 bases, the J end lost 8 bases, and 16 bases lay between the germline ends. The CDR3 runs 13 residues. The CDR3 is CASRPTQGDGYTF. Written as DNA, the CDR3 is TGTGCCAGCAGACCTACACAGGGCGACGGCTACACCTTC.

V and J are TRBV27 and TRBJ2-1; maybe TRBD1 (5 bases). V dropped 1 base and J dropped 12 bases, with 25 bases sitting between them. CDR3 length: 17 residues. Germline-derived CDR1 and CDR2 are MNHEY and SMNVEV (reference sequence). The CDR3 spells CASSLFPTQGQYVGQFF. The DNA for the CDR3 is TGTGCCAGCAGTTTATTTCCTACCCAGGGTCAGTACGTAGGGCAGTTCTTC.

The chain joins TRBV28 to TRBJ1-2; 12 nucleotides align to TRBD1. The CDR3 is 17 amino acids. Germline CDR1 is MDHEN and CDR2 is SYDVKM. The V gene end was trimmed by 5 bases and the J gene end by 5 bases; junction bases not matched to a gene: 12. CDR3 sequence (DNA): TGTGCCAGCAGTCCTGGGACAGGGGGCCTAGAGGGGTATGGCTACACCTTC. Its protein is CASSPGTGGLEGYGYTF.

This CDR3 reads CASSMAGYAEAFF. CDR3 in DNA: TGTGCCAGTAGCATGGCAGGGTACGCCGAAGCTTTCTTT. The genes are TRBV19 and TRBJ1-1; D is perhaps TRBD1 (5 bases). The V gene's germline CDR1 is LNHDA and CDR2 SQIVND (reference sequence). V lost 6 bases and J lost 8, with 16 bases in between. This CDR3 is built from 13 residues.

This clone was counted a few times. This chain links TRBV10-1 with TRBJ1-5; possibly TRBD1 for D (5 bases). This CDR3 is built from 14 residues. CDR1 WNHNN and CDR2 SYGVQD come from the germline V gene (reference sequence). Trimming removed 4 bases from V and 3 bases from J, with 10 bases in between. CDR3 protein: CASSAGGINQPQHF. CDR3 nucleotides: TGCGCCAGCAGTGCCGGGGGAATCAATCAGCCCCAGCATTTT.

V gene TRBV29-1 combines with J gene TRBJ1-1; the D gene is possibly TRBD1 (5 bases). The CDR3 loop spans 12 amino acids. Per the germline V gene, CDR1 is SQVTM and CDR2 is ANQGSEA. Deletions cut 2 bases from V and 1 base from J, with 5 bases between. The CDR3 spells CSVERGNTEAFF. The CDR3 region has the DNA TGCAGCGTTGAAAGGGGGAACACTGAAGCTTTCTTT.

This chain links TRBV2 with TRBJ1-6, with D possibly TRBD1 on 6 matching bases. V was shortened by 5 bases and J by 5 bases, with 16 bases between the two germline ends. The CDR3 extends over 16 amino acids. Germline V lookup: CDR1 SNHLY, CDR2 FYNNEI. DNA of the CDR3: TGTGCCAGCAGTTCCCAGGGGCCGGGTAATAATTCACCCCTCCACTTT. This encodes CASSSQGPGNNSPLHF. Filled out from reference TRBV2 and TRBJ1-6, the complete variable domain reads EPEVTQTPSHQVTQMGQEVILRCVPISNHLYFYWYRQILGQKVEFLVSFYNNEISEKSEIFDDQFSVERPDGSNFTLKIRSTKLEDSAMYFCASSSQGPGNNSPLHFGNGTRLTVT.

This chain connects TRBV28 to TRBJ1-1; 10 bases align to TRBD1. Germline loops: CDR1 MDHEN, CDR2 SYDVKM. The CDR3 covers 15 residues. The junction had 8 bases not matched to a gene; V was cut back by 5 bases and J by 5 bases. The CDR3 nucleotides are TGTGCCAGCAGTATCACCGACAGGGGGCGGACTGAAGCTTTCTTT. This gives the protein CASSITDRGRTEAFF.

With respect to this clone: Other DNA sequences from this sample encode an identical CDR3 as well. In DNA form, the CDR3 reads TGTGCCAGCAGCTTTGGGACAGGGGATAATTCACCCCTCCACTTT. It specifies CASSFGTGDNSPLHF. This chain connects TRBV5-6 to TRBJ1-6; 10 nucleotides line up with TRBD1. CDR3 length equals 15 residues. Germline lookup yields CDR1 SGHDT and CDR2 YYEEEE. V was clipped by 2 bases and J by 5 bases; unmatched bases: 1.

The gene calls are TRBV7-9 and TRBJ2-7; 8 positions agree with TRBD1. The CDR3 has 14 residues. Germline V CDR1 and CDR2: SEHNR, FQNEAQ (reference sequence). Germline trimming cut 4 bases from V and 2 bases from J; bases unmatched to any gene: 4. Written as DNA, the CDR3 is TGTGCCAGCAGCTCTGGGACAGGCGCCTACGAGCAGTACGTC. As protein: CASSSGTGAYEQYV.

The rearrangement joins TRBV4-3 to TRBJ1-2, with 10 bases aligning to TRBD1. Germline CDR1 is LGHNA and CDR2 is YSLEER. V trimming: 4 bases; J trimming: 6 bases; junction bases outside the gene matches: 14. This CDR3 has 17 amino acids. The CDR3 region is CASSPRAGQGNSHGYTF. In DNA, the CDR3 is TGCGCCAGCAGCCCGAGGGCGGGACAGGGGAACTCCCATGGCTACACCTTC.

This chain joins TRBV29-1 and TRBJ2-2, with 14 bases identical to TRBD2. The CDR3 loop spans 16 amino acids. Germline CDR1 and CDR2: SQVTM and ANQGSEA. Germline trimming cut 6 bases from V and 5 bases from J; bases unmatched to any gene: 8. The CDR3 spells CSVGTSGGHGTGELFF. The CDR3 nucleotides are TGCAGCGTCGGGACTAGCGGGGGCCATGGGACCGGGGAGCTGTTTTTT.

The chain carries TRBV2 and TRBJ2-7, with D unresolved. From germline, CDR1 is SNHLY and CDR2 FYNNEI. The CDR3 sequence is 13 residues long. Trimming left V 0 bases short and J 3 bases short, with 6 bases between. For the CDR3, the DNA is TGTGCCAGCAGTGAAGCCGGGTACTACGAGCAGTACTTC. It translates to CASSEAGYYEQYF. The variable domain in full, completed from reference TRBV2 and TRBJ2-7, reads EPEVTQTPSHQVTQMGQEVILRCVPISNHLYFYWYRQILGQKVEFLVSFYNNEISEKSEIFDDQFSVERPDGSNFTLKIRSTKLEDSAMYFCASSEAGYYEQYFGPGTRLTVT.

The chain is built from TRBV7-2 and TRBJ2-1, with 9 bases identical to TRBD2. Germline assignment: CDR1 SGHTA and CDR2 FQGNSA. The V gene end was trimmed by 5 bases and the J gene end by 2 bases; junction bases not matched to a gene: 4. The CDR3 consists of 15 residues. The CDR3 bases are TGTGCCAGCAGCGTTAGCGGGAGTCCCTACAATGAGCAGTTCTTC. Amino acid sequence: CASSVSGSPYNEQFF.

This clone was observed once. V is TRBV7-9 and J is TRBJ2-1; D is possibly TRBD1 (6 bases). The V gene lost 0 bases and the J gene lost 7 bases, with 22 bases spanning the gap. The CDR3 loop spans 18 amino acids. The V gene's germline CDR1 is SEHNR and CDR2 FQNEAQ (reference sequence). In DNA form, the CDR3 reads TGTGCCAGCAGCTTAGCGGGCCGTGGGGGCGTGGTCAGAAATGAGCAGTTCTTC. Translation: CASSLAGRGGVVRNEQFF. Combining the CDR3 with reference TRBV7-9 and TRBJ2-1 gives the whole variable domain DTGVSQNPRHKITKRGQNVTFRCDPISEHNRLYWYRQTLGQGPEFLTYFQNEAQLEKSRLLSDRFSAERPKGSFSTLEIQRTEQGDSAMYLCASSLAGRGGVVRNEQFFGPGTRLTVL.

J is TRBJ1-2 and V is TRBV5-6; D gene uncertain. Germline V gives CDR1 SGHDT, CDR2 YYEEEE. The CDR3 loop spans 13 amino acids. V lost 4 bases and J lost 5, with 12 bases in between. The CDR3 coding sequence is TGTGCCAGCAGCCCAGGCGAGAATTATGGCTACACCTTC. This encodes CASSPGENYGYTF.

The chain uses TRBV6-5 and TRBJ2-7; maybe TRBD1 (5 bases). V gave up 7 bases and J gave up 1 base, with 14 bases separating them. The CDR3 extends over 14 amino acids. CDR1 and CDR2 from the germline V gene are MNHEY and SVGAGI. CDR3 protein: CASMWDQGSYEQYV. CDR3 DNA sequence: TGTGCCAGCATGTGGGATCAGGGATCCTACGAGCAGTACGTC.